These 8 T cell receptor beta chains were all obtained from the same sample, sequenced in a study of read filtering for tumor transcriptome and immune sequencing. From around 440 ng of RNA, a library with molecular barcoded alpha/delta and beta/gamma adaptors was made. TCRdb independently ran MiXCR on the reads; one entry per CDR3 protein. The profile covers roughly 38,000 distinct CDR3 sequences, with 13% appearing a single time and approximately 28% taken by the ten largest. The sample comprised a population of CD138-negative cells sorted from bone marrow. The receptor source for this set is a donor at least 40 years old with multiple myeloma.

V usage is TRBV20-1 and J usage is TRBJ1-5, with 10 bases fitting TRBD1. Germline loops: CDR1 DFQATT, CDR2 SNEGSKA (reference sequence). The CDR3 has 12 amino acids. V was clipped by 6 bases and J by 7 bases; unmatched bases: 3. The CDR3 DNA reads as TGCAGTGCAGGGACAGGGGAGCAGCCCCAGCATTTT. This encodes CSAGTGEQPQHF.

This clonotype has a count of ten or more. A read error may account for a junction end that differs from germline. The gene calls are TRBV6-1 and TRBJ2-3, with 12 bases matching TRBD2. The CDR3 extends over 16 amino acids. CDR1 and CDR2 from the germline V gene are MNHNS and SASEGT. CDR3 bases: TGTGCCGGCAGTGAAAGGACTAGCGGGGGCACAGATACGCAGTATTTT. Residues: CAGSERTSGGTDTQYF.

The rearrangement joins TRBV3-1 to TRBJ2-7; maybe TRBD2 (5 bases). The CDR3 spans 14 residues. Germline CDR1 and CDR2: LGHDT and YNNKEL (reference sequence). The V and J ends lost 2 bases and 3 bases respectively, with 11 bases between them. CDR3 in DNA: TGTGCCAGCAGCCAACGGGGTTCTTACTACGAGCAGTACTTC. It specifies CASSQRGSYYEQYF.

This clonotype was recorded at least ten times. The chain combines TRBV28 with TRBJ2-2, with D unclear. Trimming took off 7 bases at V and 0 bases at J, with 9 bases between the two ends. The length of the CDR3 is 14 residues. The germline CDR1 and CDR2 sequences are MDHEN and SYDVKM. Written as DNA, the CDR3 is TGTGCCAGCAACCGTAATCCGAACACCGGGGAGCTGTTTTTT. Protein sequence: CASNRNPNTGELFF.

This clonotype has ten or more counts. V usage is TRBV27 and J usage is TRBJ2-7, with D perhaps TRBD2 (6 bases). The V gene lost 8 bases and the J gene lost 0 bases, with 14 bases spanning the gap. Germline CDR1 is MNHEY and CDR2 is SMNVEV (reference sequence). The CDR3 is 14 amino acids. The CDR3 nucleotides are TGTGCCAGCTCCCCGGGAGTAATCTCCTACGAGCAGTACTTC. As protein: CASSPGVISYEQYF.

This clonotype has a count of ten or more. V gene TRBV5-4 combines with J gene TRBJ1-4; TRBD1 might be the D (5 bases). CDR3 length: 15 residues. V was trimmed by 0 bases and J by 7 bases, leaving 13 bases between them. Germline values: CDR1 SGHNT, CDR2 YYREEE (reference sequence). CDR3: CASSLGSGGIEKLFF. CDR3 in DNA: TGTGCCAGCAGCTTGGGGTCTGGGGGAATTGAAAAACTGTTTTTT.

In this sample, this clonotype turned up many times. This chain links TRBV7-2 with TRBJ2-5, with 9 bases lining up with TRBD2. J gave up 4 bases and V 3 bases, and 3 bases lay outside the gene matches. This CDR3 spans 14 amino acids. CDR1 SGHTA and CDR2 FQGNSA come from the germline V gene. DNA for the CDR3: TGTGCCAGCAGCTTGCTAGCGGGAATAGAGACCCAGTACTTC. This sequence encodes CASSLLAGIETQYF.

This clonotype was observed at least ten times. This CDR3 is CSARVGVLSSYEQYF. The CDR3 nucleotides are TGCAGTGCTAGAGTTGGGGTCTTGAGCTCCTACGAGCAGTACTTC. V and J are TRBV20-1 and TRBJ2-7, with D uncertain. V was clipped by 1 base and J by 0 bases, with 13 bases between them. Germline values: CDR1 DFQATT, CDR2 SNEGSKA (reference sequence). The CDR3 is made up of 15 amino acids.